The clone carrying this T cell receptor beta chain has at least ten counts. Its antigen is as yet unknown. CDR1 SGHRS and CDR2 YFSETQ come from the germline V gene. The CDR3 loop spans 13 amino acids. Trimming took 5 bases from V and 3 from J; bases not matched to a gene: 4. The data were obtained in a study of Graves' ophthalmopathy and Graves' hyperthyroidism. The term stable hyperthyroidism indicated an absence of ophthalmopathy within 18 months of follow-up. Study results and limitations: Separation of ophthalmopathy from stable hyperthyroidism was achieved by a 13-signature model, at approximately 90% sensitivity and under 82% specificity. At about 70% sensitivity and 72.22% specificity, the model predicted progression of the ophthalmopathy. Most thyroid-expanded clonotypes exceeding 0.001 frequency were also found in blood.

Researchers took RNA transcripts and amplified TCR beta CDR3 regions from them. HTBI primers were employed in first-round RT-PCR, then a second-round multiplex PCR followed. Each CDR3 protein gets one entry after TCRdb re-called the multiplex PCR reads with MiXCR. This sample has some 360,000 distinct CDR3 sequences; approximately 18% occur once, and the top ten carry 2.4%. Sequenced sample: peripheral blood. This clonotype originated in an adult woman with stable Graves' hyperthyroidism. This chain connects TRBV5-1 to TRBJ1-1, with 7 bases lining up with TRBD1. CDR3 region: CASRPTGDTEAFF. The DNA of the CDR3 is TGCGCCAGCAGACCTACAGGGGACACTGAAGCTTTCTTT.